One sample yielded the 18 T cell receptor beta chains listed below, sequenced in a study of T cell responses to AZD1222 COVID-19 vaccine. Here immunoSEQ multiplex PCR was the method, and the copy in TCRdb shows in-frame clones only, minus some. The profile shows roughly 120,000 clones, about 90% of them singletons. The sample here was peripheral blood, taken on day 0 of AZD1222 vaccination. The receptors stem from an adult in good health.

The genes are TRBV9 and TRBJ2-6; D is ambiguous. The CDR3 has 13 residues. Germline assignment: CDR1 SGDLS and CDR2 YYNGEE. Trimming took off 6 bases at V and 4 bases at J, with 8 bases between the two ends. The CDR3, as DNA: TGTGCCAGCAATGAAGGAGGGGCCAACGTCCTGACTTTC. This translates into CASNEGGANVLTF.

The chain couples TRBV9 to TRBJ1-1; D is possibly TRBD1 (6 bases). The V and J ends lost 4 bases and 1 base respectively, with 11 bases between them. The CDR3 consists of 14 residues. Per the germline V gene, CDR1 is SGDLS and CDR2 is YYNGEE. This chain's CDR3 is CASSPPTGNTEAFF. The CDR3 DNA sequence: TGTGCCAGCAGCCCCCCGACAGGGAACACTGAAGCTTTCTTT.

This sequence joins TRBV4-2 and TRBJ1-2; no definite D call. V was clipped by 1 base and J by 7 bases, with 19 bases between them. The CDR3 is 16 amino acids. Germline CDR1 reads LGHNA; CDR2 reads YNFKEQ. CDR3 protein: CASSQAAPPGFGGYTF. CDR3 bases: TGTGCCAGCAGCCAAGCCGCCCCCCCGGGGTTTGGTGGCTACACCTTC.

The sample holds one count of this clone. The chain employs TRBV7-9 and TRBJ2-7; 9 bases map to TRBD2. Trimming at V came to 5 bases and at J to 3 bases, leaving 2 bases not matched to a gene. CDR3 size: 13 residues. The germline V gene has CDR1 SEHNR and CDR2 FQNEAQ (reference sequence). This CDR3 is CASSTSGYYEQYF. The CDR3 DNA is TGTGCCAGCAGCACTAGCGGGTACTACGAGCAGTACTTC.

The CDR3 region is CASSESGNTIYF. CDR3 coding DNA: TGCGCCAGCAGTGAAAGTGGAAACACCATATATTTT. The chain recombines TRBV10-2 with TRBJ1-3; D gene ambiguous. CDR1 and CDR2 from the germline V gene are WSHSY and SAAADI. V gave up 3 bases and J gave up 3 bases, with 3 bases separating them. The CDR3 sequence is 12 residues long.

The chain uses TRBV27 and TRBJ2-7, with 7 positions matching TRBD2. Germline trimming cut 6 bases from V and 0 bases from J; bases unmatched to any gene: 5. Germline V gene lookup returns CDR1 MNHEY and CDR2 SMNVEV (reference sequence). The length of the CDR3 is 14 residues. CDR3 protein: CASRWGGPSYEQYF. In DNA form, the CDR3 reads TGTGCCAGCAGATGGGGAGGGCCCTCCTACGAGCAGTACTTC.

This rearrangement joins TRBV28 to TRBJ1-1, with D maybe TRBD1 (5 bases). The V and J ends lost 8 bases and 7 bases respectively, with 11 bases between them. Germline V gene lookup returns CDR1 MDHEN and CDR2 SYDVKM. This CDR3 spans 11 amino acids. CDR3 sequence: CASRGLIEAFF. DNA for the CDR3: TGTGCCAGCCGGGGCCTGATTGAAGCTTTCTTT.

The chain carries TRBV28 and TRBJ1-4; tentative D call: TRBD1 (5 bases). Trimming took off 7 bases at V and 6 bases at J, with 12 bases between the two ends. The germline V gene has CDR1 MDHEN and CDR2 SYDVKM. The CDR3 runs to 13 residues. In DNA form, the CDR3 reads TGTGCCAGCACGGGGGGAGCGGATGAAAAACTGTTTTTT. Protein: CASTGGADEKLFF.

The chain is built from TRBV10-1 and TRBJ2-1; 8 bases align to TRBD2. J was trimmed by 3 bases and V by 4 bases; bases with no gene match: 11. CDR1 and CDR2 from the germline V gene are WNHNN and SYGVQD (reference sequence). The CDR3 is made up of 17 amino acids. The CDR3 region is CASSVKLTSGVYNEQFF. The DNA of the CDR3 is TGCGCCAGCAGTGTCAAACTAACTAGCGGAGTCTACAATGAGCAGTTCTTC.

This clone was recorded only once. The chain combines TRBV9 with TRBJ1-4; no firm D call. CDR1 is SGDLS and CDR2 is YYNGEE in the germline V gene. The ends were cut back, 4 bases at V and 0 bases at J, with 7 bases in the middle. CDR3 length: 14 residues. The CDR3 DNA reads TGTGCCAGCAGCCGCACAGCAACTAATGAAAAACTGTTTTTT. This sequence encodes CASSRTATNEKLFF. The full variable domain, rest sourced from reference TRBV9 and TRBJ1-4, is DSGVTQTPKHLITATGQRVTLRCSPRSGDLSVYWYQQSLDQGLQFLIQYYNGEERAKGNILERFSAQQFPDLHSELNLSSLELGDSALYFCASSRTATNEKLFFGSGTQLSVL.

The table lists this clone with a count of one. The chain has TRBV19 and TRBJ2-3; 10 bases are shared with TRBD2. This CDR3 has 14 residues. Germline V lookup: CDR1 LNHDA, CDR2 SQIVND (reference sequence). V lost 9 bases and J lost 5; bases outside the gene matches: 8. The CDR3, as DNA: TGTGCCAGCACTCAGATAGCGGGAGGAGATACGCAGTATTTT. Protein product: CASTQIAGGDTQYF.

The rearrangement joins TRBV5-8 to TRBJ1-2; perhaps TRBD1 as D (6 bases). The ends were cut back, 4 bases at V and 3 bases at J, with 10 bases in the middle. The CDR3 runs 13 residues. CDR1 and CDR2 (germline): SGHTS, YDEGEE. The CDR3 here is CASSPDSDYGYTF. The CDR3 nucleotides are TGTGCCAGCAGCCCGGACAGTGACTATGGCTACACCTTC.

Written as DNA, the CDR3 is TGTGCCAGCAGCCCACGGCCAGGACAGACACCTTACAATGAGCAGTTCTTC. Translation: CASSPRPGQTPYNEQFF. The gene calls are TRBV7-3 and TRBJ2-1; a weak D match, TRBD1 (6 bases). Per the germline V gene, CDR1 is SGHTA and CDR2 is FQGTGA. This CDR3 contains 17 residues. V dropped 5 bases and J dropped 4 bases, with 21 bases sitting between them.

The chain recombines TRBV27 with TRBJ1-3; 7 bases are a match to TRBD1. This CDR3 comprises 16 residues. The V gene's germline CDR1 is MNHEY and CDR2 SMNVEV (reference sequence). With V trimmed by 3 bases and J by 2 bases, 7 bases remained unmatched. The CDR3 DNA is TGTGCCAGCAGTTTGGGAGGGACAGCCCCTGGAAACACCATATATTTT. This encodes CASSLGGTAPGNTIYF.

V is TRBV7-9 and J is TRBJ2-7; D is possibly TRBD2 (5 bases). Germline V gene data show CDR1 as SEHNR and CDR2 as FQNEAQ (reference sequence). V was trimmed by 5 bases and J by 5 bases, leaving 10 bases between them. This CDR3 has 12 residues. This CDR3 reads CASSRGPDEQYF. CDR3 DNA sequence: TGTGCCAGCAGCCGAGGGCCAGACGAGCAGTACTTC.

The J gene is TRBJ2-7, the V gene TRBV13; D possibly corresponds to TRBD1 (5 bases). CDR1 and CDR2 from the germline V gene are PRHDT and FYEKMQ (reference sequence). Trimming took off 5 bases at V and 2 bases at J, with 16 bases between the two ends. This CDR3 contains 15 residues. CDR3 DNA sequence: TGTGCCAGCAGCCCACAGGACAAACCAACCTACGAGCAGTACTTC. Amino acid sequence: CASSPQDKPTYEQYF.

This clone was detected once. The CDR3 is CASSIYFGQSYGYTF. The DNA for the CDR3 is TGTGCCAGTAGTATTTACTTCGGACAGTCCTATGGCTACACCTTC. The V and J genes are TRBV19 and TRBJ1-2; D might be TRBD1 (6 bases). Trimming removed 3 bases from V and 4 bases from J, with 15 bases in between. This CDR3 has 15 residues. CDR1 is LNHDA and CDR2 is SQIVND in the germline V gene (reference sequence).

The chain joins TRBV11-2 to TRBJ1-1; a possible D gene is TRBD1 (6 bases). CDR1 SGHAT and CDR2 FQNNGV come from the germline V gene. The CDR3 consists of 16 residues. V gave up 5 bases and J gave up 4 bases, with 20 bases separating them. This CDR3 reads CASSVGGRLGITEAFF. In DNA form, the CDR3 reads TGTGCCAGCAGCGTAGGGGGGAGGCTGGGAATCACTGAAGCTTTCTTT.